The next 9 T cell receptor beta chains were all read from a single sample in a study of blood T cell repertoires in COVID-19. The protocol was immunoSEQ multiplex PCR, while the TCRdb copy is restricted to in-frame clones and leaves out a portion. This table has about 94,000 clones, roughly 70% appearing once. The specimen sequenced was peripheral blood. The receptors were sampled from a man between 70 and 80 years old with COVID-19, enrolled during active disease.

The CDR3, as DNA: TGTGCCAGCAGCCCCCGACAGGGGTTAAATGAAGCTTTCTTT. Its translation: CASSPRQGLNEAFF. V is TRBV9 and J is TRBJ1-1; 8 bases line up with TRBD1. The CDR3 has 14 amino acids. Unmatched junction bases numbered 9, after V lost 4 bases and J lost 7 bases. Looked up from germline, CDR1 is SGDLS and CDR2 is YYNGEE.

A few counts support this clone. The V call is TRBV30, the J call TRBJ1-5, with 7 bases identical to TRBD1. Trimming removed 4 bases from V and 7 bases from J; junction bases left unmatched: 4. CDR3 length: 12 amino acids. CDR1 GTSNPN and CDR2 SVGIG come from the germline V gene (reference sequence). The CDR3 DNA reads as TGTGCCTGGAACAGGGGCGGCCAGCCCCAGCATTTT. The encoded protein is CAWNRGGQPQHF.

This chain links TRBV6-2 or TRBV6-3 with TRBJ1-1; 9 bases fit TRBD1. Germline values: CDR1 MNHEY, CDR2 SVGEGT. Trimming cost V 6 bases and J 4 bases; bases outside gene matches: 15. The CDR3 has 17 residues. DNA of the CDR3: TGTGCCAGCAGCCCGGACAGGGGACGTCCTGGGAGCACTGAAGCTTTCTTT. Translating it yields CASSPDRGRPGSTEAFF.

V usage is TRBV20-1 and J usage is TRBJ1-6, with TRBD1 identical over 10 bases. After removal of 3 bases from V and 10 bases from J, the junction contained 12 bases not matched to a gene. The CDR3 covers 16 residues. The germline CDR1 and CDR2 sequences are DFQATT and SNEGSKA (reference sequence). Here the CDR3 reads CSASVYVRTGGSPLHF. The DNA of the CDR3 is TGCAGTGCTAGTGTATACGTTCGGACAGGGGGATCACCCCTCCACTTT.

The chain joins TRBV2 to TRBJ2-5; D possibly corresponds to TRBD2 (6 bases). Looked up from germline, CDR1 is SNHLY and CDR2 is FYNNEI. The V and J ends lost 2 bases and 7 bases respectively, with 14 bases between them. This CDR3 is built from 14 residues. The CDR3 bases are TGTGCCAGCAGTGAATCGGGGCTGGGGGGGACCCAGTACTTC. Amino acids: CASSESGLGGTQYF.

The genes are TRBV3-1 (or the pseudogene TRBV3-2) and TRBJ2-5; tentative D call: TRBD2 (5 bases). CDR3 size: 14 residues. The V end lost 1 base, the J end lost 1 base, and 7 bases lay between the germline ends. Germline assignment: CDR1 LGHDT and CDR2 YNNKEL (reference sequence). CDR3 coding DNA: TGTGCCAGCAGCCAAGGGACTTCCCAAGAGACCCAGTACTTC. Translation gives CASSQGTSQETQYF.

This clone occurred a few times. The chain employs TRBV7-9 and TRBJ2-1; 12 bases map to TRBD2. After removal of 4 bases from V and 1 base from J, the junction contained 5 bases not matched to a gene. The CDR3 extends over 17 amino acids. Germline V lookup: CDR1 SEHNR, CDR2 FQNEAQ (reference sequence). CDR3 in amino acids: CASSSWTSGTSYNEQFF. The CDR3 region has the DNA TGTGCCAGCAGCTCCTGGACTAGCGGGACTTCCTACAATGAGCAGTTCTTC. The complete variable domain, with remaining parts taken from reference TRBV7-9 and TRBJ2-1, reads DTGVSQNPRHKITKRGQNVTFRCDPISEHNRLYWYRQTLGQGPEFLTYFQNEAQLEKSRLLSDRFSAERPKGSFSTLEIQRTEQGDSAMYLCASSSWTSGTSYNEQFFGPGTRLTVL.

The chain carries TRBV27 and TRBJ2-7, with no clear D. Germline V gene sequence: CDR1 MNHEY, CDR2 SMNVEV (reference sequence). The V end was cut by 0 bases, the J end by 0 bases, with 9 bases between. This CDR3 spans 15 amino acids. CDR3 region: CASSLSPFGSYEQYF. CDR3 bases: TGTGCCAGCAGTTTATCGCCTTTCGGCTCCTACGAGCAGTACTTC.

Only one count was recorded for this clone. The genes are TRBV10-3 and TRBJ1-6; 8 nucleotides line up with TRBD1. The germline gives CDR1 ENHRY, CDR2 SYGVKD. V was pared by 5 bases and J by 10 bases, with 10 bases of the junction left unmatched. This CDR3 has 15 amino acids. CDR3 sequence reads: CAISSRNRGDSPLHF. As DNA, the CDR3 is TGTGCCATCAGTTCACGGAACAGGGGGGACTCACCCCTCCACTTT.